Below are 4 T cell receptor beta chains sequenced from a single sample in a study of T cells in Graves' hyperthyroidism and ophthalmopathy (dated by TCRdb to the late 2010s). Library method: multiplex PCR. The data were produced on an Illumina HiSeq 2000. The TCR beta CDR3 regions were amplified from RNA transcripts. The TCR CDR3 was subjected to a first round of RT-PCR using the HTBI primer set and the Qiagen OneStep RT-PCR kit. TCRdb reanalyzed the raw reads on its own, using fastp at Q25 for trimming and MiXCR for clone calling, and kept in-frame beta chains. Rows with one shared CDR3 protein collapse into an entry with the most common genes and DNA. Present in this sample are about 560,000 distinct CDR3 sequences, more than 15% of which were seen just once. Of the sample, less than 9.5% is held by the ten largest clones. The source material was blood. These receptors were collected from a woman in her 30s with Graves' hyperthyroidism.

This clonotype was seen ten or more times. The chain uses TRBV9 and TRBJ2-2, with D perhaps matching TRBD2 (6 bases). CDR1 and CDR2 (germline): SGDLS, YYNGEE. The CDR3 runs 15 residues. V lost 4 bases to trimming and J lost 3 bases, with 13 bases between them. The CDR3 is CASSLGGMDTGELFF. Here the CDR3 DNA reads TGTGCCAGCAGCTTGGGCGGGATGGACACCGGGGAGCTGTTTTTT. Looking up the rest from reference TRBV9 and TRBJ2-2 gives the full variable domain: DSGVTQTPKHLITATGQRVTLRCSPRSGDLSVYWYQQSLDQGLQFLIQYYNGEERAKGNILERFSAQQFPDLHSELNLSSLELGDSALYFCASSLGGMDTGELFFGEGSRLTVL.

V gene TRBV5-1 combines with J gene TRBJ2-7; D tentatively fits TRBD1 or TRBD2 (5 bases each). The CDR3 loop spans 15 amino acids. Germline V gene sequence: CDR1 SGHRS, CDR2 YFSETQ. V was trimmed by 0 bases and J by 1 base, leaving 11 bases between them. Here the CDR3 DNA reads TGCGCCAGCAGCTTGGTCCGGGGCCTATCCTACGAGCAGTACTTC. Encoded protein: CASSLVRGLSYEQYF.

As to this clonotype: Its ends do not fully match the called genes, so a read error is possible. J is TRBJ2-1 and V is TRBV5-5; D is uncertain. The CDR3 has 18 residues. The germline V gene encodes CDR1 SGHKS and CDR2 YYEKEE (reference sequence). CDR3 sequence (DNA): TGCGCCAGCAGCCAAGGTTGGGCGGTCGCGAACCCTTACAATGAGCAGTTCTTC. Translating gives CASSQGWAVANPYNEQFF.

The J gene is TRBJ2-5, the V gene TRBV7-9; TRBD1 matches at 10 bases. This CDR3 comprises 16 residues. Trimming cost V 7 bases and J 2 bases; bases outside gene matches: 10. Germline assignment: CDR1 SEHNR and CDR2 FQNEAQ (reference sequence). CDR3 sequence (DNA): TGTGCCAGCACCTCATCGGACAGGGGGGTACAAGAGACCCAGTACTTC. This encodes CASTSSDRGVQETQYF.